These 19 T cell receptor beta chains were sequenced from one sample in a study of cytotoxic CD8 clonotypes in ibrutinib-treated CLL. TCRdb's copy holds only in-frame clones and misses some; the assay was immunoSEQ multiplex PCR. Among around 53,000 clones, around 52% were seen once, and the ten largest hold 20% to 30%. The specimen was PBMCs, collected at disease progression, from a patient treated with ibrutinib. The receptors here all came from a human donor with chronic lymphocytic leukemia.

This chain connects TRBV10-3 to TRBJ1-1, with TRBD1 as a possible D gene (6 bases). The germline V and J ends were trimmed by 4 bases and 1 base, with 16 bases remaining between them. The CDR3 contains 16 residues. Germline assignment: CDR1 ENHRY and CDR2 SYGVKD. CDR3 sequence reads: CAISGRPRGTNTEAFF. The CDR3, as DNA: TGTGCCATCAGTGGTCGGCCCAGGGGCACGAACACTGAAGCTTTCTTT.

This chain uses TRBV6-5 with TRBJ2-1; D not resolved. Germline V CDR1 and CDR2: MNHEY, SVGAGI. This CDR3 has 11 residues. Trimming took 6 bases from V and 8 from J, leaving 8 bases between them. The CDR3 nucleotides read TGTGCCAGCAGCCAGTCGCATGAGCAGTTCTTC. Encoded protein: CASSQSHEQFF.

This clone has more than one count but fewer than ten. The chain recombines TRBV28 with TRBJ2-7; D is possibly TRBD1 (5 bases). CDR1 and CDR2 (germline): MDHEN, SYDVKM. V lost 9 bases, J lost 3 bases, and 15 bases lay in between. This CDR3 spans 13 amino acids. In DNA form, the CDR3 reads TGTGCCAGTTTAAGGGGTGATGGCTACGAGCAGTACTTC. Amino acid sequence: CASLRGDGYEQYF.

The chain has TRBV14 and TRBJ1-2; D is uncertain. This CDR3 region has 12 residues. Per germline, CDR1 SGHDN and CDR2 FVKESK. The V gene lost 2 bases and the J gene lost 8 bases, with 9 bases spanning the gap. The CDR3 loop is CASSQTLGGYTF. The CDR3 region has the DNA TGTGCCAGCAGCCAAACCCTTGGGGGCTACACCTTC.

This clone occurred a few times. The V call is TRBV7-2, the J call TRBJ1-6; unclear D gene. The CDR3 consists of 14 residues. V lost 5 bases to trimming and J lost 7 bases, with 12 bases between them. Germline V CDR1 and CDR2: SGHTA, FQGNSA. The CDR3 reads CASSRQVANSPLHF. CDR3 nucleotides: TGTGCCAGCAGCCGGCAGGTAGCGAATTCACCCCTCCACTTT.

This clone was counted a few times. The chain employs TRBV2 and TRBJ1-2, with D uncertain. Looked up from germline, CDR1 is SNHLY and CDR2 is FYNNEI. V lost 5 bases and J 8 bases, leaving 9 bases between the germline ends. The CDR3 spans 11 residues. As DNA, the CDR3 is TGTGCCAGCAGTATGGGAAAAGGCTACACCTTC. This encodes CASSMGKGYTF.

The chain carries TRBV9 and TRBJ2-7; tentatively, D is TRBD2 (5 bases). V was shortened by 2 bases and J by 3 bases, with 15 bases between the two germline ends. Germline V gives CDR1 SGDLS, CDR2 YYNGEE. The CDR3 has 15 residues. This CDR3 is CASSVGDPIYYEQYF. In DNA, the CDR3 is TGTGCCAGCAGCGTCGGGGATCCCATTTACTACGAGCAGTACTTC.

DNA for the CDR3: TGTGCCAGCAGCTTAGCTCTGGAGCAGTACTTC. Its protein is CASSLALEQYF. The chain links TRBV7-8 to TRBJ2-7; the D is unclear. This CDR3 region has 11 residues. Germline V gene sequence: CDR1 SGHVS, CDR2 FQNEAQ. V was clipped by 0 bases and J by 7 bases, with 4 bases between them.

In its sample, this clone was seen once. J is TRBJ2-7 and V is TRBV5-6; D is possibly TRBD1 (5 bases). With 1 base removed from V and 6 bases from J, the gap between germline ends came to 11 bases. This CDR3 region has 13 residues. From germline, CDR1 is SGHDT and CDR2 YYEEEE. CDR3 nucleotides: TGTGCCAGCAGCTTGCAGCAGGGCTCCGAGCAGTACTTC. It yields the protein CASSLQQGSEQYF.

This clone was detected only a few times. The rearrangement uses TRBV29-1 and TRBJ2-5; the D is unclear. The CDR3 sequence is 13 residues long. Trimming stripped 4 bases from V and 5 bases from J, with 14 bases between. Germline V gene sequence: CDR1 SQVTM, CDR2 ANQGSEA. CDR3 in amino acids: CSVGPARPETQYF. Written as DNA, the CDR3 is TGCAGCGTTGGTCCGGCCCGTCCGGAGACCCAGTACTTC.

V usage is TRBV12-5 and J usage is TRBJ2-3, with D unresolved. Trimming removed 2 bases from V and 4 bases from J, with 28 bases in between. Germline V gene lookup returns CDR1 LGHNT and CDR2 FRNRAP. This CDR3 has 20 amino acids. CDR3 region: CASGLRLGWTGQSKADTQYF. The CDR3, as DNA: TGTGCTAGTGGTTTGAGGTTGGGATGGACGGGCCAATCGAAGGCAGATACGCAGTATTTT. Drawing the rest from reference TRBV12-5 and TRBJ2-3, the complete variable domain is DARVTQTPRHKVTEMGQEVTMRCQPILGHNTVFWYRQTMMQGLELLAYFRNRAPLDDSGMPKDRFSAEMPDATLATLKIQPSEPRDSAVYFCASGLRLGWTGQSKADTQYFGPGTRLTVL.

The table lists this clone with a few counts. The J gene is TRBJ1-6, the V gene TRBV4-1; no clear D. CDR3 length: 15 amino acids. Trimming took 4 bases from V and 3 from J, leaving 10 bases between them. Germline V CDR1 and CDR2: MGHRA, YSYEKL. The CDR3 reads CASSREASYNSPLHF. The CDR3 DNA sequence: TGCGCCAGCAGCCGCGAAGCCAGCTATAATTCACCCCTCCACTTT.

The CDR3 DNA reads TGTGCCAGCAGCTTAGGACAGCGCTATGGCTACACCTTC. It encodes CASSLGQRYGYTF. This rearrangement joins TRBV7-9 to TRBJ1-2; tentative D call: TRBD1 (5 bases). This CDR3 contains 13 residues. The V gene lost 1 base and the J gene lost 4 bases, with 7 bases spanning the gap. The germline CDR1 and CDR2 sequences are SEHNR and FQNEAQ (reference sequence).

This clone showed up just once. The chain is built from TRBV4-2 and TRBJ1-6, with 7 bases fitting TRBD1. The CDR3 has 17 amino acids. With V trimmed by 2 bases and J by 6 bases, 10 bases remained unmatched. Germline-derived CDR1 and CDR2 are LGHNA and YNFKEQ. CDR3 region: CASSQFQGGFGNSPLHF. The CDR3, as DNA: TGTGCCAGCAGCCAATTCCAAGGGGGCTTTGGTAATTCACCCCTCCACTTT.

This chain uses TRBV4-1 with TRBJ2-3, with D perhaps TRBD1 (7 bases). V shed 3 bases and J shed 3 bases, with 10 bases lying between them. The CDR3 loop spans 14 amino acids. The germline gives CDR1 MGHRA, CDR2 YSYEKL. The CDR3 sequence is CASSQTGTTDTQYF. In DNA form, the CDR3 reads TGCGCCAGCAGCCAGACAGGGACTACAGATACGCAGTATTTT.

The chain has TRBV4-3 and TRBJ2-7, with 7 bases matching TRBD1. This CDR3 region has 15 residues. Per the germline V gene, CDR1 is LGHNA and CDR2 is YSLEER. Losses at the gene ends were 5 bases for V and 2 bases for J; bases not matched to a gene: 9. The CDR3 sequence is CASSKSQGQTYEQYF. CDR3 nucleotide sequence: TGCGCCAGCAGCAAAAGCCAGGGACAGACCTACGAGCAGTACTTC.

This clone was counted ten times or more. The rearrangement uses TRBV6-1 and TRBJ2-2, with 7 bases lining up with TRBD1. The CDR3 has 14 residues. Germline V CDR1 and CDR2: MNHNS, SASEGT. Trimming cost V 11 bases and J 7 bases; bases outside gene matches: 13. In DNA, the CDR3 is TGTGCCGTACTCACTAGGGGGCAGGTCGGGGAGCTGTTTTTT. It codes for CAVLTRGQVGELFF.

The rearrangement joins TRBV19 to TRBJ2-3, with TRBD1 matching 10 bases. V was pared by 7 bases and J by 1 base, with 8 bases of the junction left unmatched. This CDR3 has 16 residues. The germline gives CDR1 LNHDA, CDR2 SQIVND (reference sequence). DNA for the CDR3: TGTGCCAGTAAGGATCTCGGACAGGGGGGCACAGATACGCAGTATTTT. Translated, it gives CASKDLGQGGTDTQYF.

This clone was found a few times. The J gene is TRBJ1-2, the V gene TRBV28; D not resolved. CDR3 length: 13 amino acids. From germline, CDR1 is MDHEN and CDR2 SYDVKM. Deletions cut 6 bases from V and 8 bases from J, with 16 bases between. The CDR3 loop is CASRPGRLGGYTF. The CDR3 DNA reads TGTGCCAGCAGACCCGGTCGGCTAGGGGGCTACACCTTC.